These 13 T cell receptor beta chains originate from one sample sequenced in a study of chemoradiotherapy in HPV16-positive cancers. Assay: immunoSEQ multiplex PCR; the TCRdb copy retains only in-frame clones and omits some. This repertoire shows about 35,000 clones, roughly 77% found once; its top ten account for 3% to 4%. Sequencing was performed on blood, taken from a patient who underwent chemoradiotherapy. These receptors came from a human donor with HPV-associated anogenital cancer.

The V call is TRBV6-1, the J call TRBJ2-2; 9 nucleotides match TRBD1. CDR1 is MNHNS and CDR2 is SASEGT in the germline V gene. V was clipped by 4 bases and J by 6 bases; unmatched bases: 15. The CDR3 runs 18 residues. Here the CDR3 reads CASSVPPAGTGFSGELFF. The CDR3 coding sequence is TGTGCCAGCAGTGTACCTCCGGCGGGGACAGGGTTCTCCGGGGAGCTGTTTTTT.

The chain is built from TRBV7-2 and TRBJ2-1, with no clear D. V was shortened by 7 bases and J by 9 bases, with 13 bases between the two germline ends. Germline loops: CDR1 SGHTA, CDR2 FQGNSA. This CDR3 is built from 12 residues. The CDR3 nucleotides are TGTGCCAGCACTACTTATATGGGTGAGCAGTTCTTC. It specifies CASTTYMGEQFF.

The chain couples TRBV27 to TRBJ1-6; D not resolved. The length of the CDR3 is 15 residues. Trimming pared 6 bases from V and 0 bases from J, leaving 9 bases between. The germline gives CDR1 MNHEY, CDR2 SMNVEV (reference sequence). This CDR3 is CASRAGNSYNSPLHF. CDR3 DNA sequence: TGTGCCAGCAGGGCCGGTAACTCCTATAATTCACCCCTCCACTTT.

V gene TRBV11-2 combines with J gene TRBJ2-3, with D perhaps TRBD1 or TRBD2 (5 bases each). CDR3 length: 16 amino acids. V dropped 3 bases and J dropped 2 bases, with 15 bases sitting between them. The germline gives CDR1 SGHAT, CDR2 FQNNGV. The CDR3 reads CASSFFGGWSTDTQYF. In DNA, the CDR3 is TGTGCCAGCAGCTTTTTTGGGGGTTGGTCCACAGATACGCAGTATTTT.

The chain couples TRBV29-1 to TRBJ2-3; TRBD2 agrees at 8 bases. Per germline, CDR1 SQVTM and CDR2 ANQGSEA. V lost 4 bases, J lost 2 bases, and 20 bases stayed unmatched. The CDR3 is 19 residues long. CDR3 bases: TGCAGCGTTGTACTTCAATTGCGGGGGGCCATAGAATACACAGATACGCAGTATTTT. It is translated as CSVVLQLRGAIEYTDTQYF.

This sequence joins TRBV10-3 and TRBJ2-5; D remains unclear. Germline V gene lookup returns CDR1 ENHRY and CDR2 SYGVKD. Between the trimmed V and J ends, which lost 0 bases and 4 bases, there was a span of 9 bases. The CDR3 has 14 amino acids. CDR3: CAISESRLGETQYF. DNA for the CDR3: TGTGCCATCAGTGAGTCTAGGTTGGGAGAGACCCAGTACTTC.

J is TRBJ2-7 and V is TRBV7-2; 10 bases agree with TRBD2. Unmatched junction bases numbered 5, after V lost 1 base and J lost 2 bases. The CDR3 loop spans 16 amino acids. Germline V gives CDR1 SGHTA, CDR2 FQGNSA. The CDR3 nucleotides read TGTGCCAGCAGCTTAGAAAGCGGGGGGGCCCCCTACGAGCAGTACTTC. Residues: CASSLESGGAPYEQYF.

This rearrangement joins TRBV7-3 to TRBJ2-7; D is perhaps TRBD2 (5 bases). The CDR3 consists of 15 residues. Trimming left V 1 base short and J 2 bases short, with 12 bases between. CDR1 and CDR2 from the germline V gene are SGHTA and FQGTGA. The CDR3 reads CASSLSPAEPYEQYF. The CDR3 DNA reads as TGTGCCAGCAGCTTAAGCCCAGCGGAGCCCTACGAGCAGTACTTC.

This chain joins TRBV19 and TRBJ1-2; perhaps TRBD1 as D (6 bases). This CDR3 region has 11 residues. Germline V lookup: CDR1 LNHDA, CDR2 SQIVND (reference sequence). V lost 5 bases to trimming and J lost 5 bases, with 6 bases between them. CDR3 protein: CASSQGYGYTF. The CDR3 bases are TGTGCCAGTAGTCAGGGGTATGGCTACACCTTC.

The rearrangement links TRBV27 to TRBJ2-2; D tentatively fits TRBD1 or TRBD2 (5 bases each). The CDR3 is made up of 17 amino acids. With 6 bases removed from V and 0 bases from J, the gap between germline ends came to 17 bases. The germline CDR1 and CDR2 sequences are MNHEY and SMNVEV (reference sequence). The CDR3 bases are TGTGCCAGCAGCCTCCTCGGGGCCAGAACGAACACCGGGGAGCTGTTTTTT. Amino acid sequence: CASSLLGARTNTGELFF.

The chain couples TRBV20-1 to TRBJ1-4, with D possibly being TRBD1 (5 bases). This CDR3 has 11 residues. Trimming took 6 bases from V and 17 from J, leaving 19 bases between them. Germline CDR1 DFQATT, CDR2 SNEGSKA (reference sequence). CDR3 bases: TGCAGTGCCCTTCAAGAGACAGTTCGTTTTTTT. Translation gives CSALQETVRFF.

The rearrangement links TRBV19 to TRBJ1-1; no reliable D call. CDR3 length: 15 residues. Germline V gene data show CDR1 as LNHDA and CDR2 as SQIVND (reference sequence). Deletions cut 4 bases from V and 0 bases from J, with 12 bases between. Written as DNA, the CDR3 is TGTGCCAGTAGTAATGGAGTGATTATGAACACTGAAGCTTTCTTT. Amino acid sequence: CASSNGVIMNTEAFF.

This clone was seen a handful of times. The CDR3 loop reads CASSPRDRGIHSPLHF. The CDR3 nucleotides read TGTGCCAGCAGCCCCCGGGACAGGGGCATTCATTCACCCCTCCACTTT. J is TRBJ1-6 and V is TRBV5-4; 10 bases agree with TRBD1. V gave up 4 bases and J gave up 8 bases; unmatched junction bases: 9. CDR1 SGHNT and CDR2 YYREEE come from the germline V gene (reference sequence). The CDR3 is 16 amino acids. Drawing the rest from reference TRBV5-4 and TRBJ1-6, the complete variable domain is ETGVTQSPTHLIKTRGQQVTLRCSSQSGHNTVSWYQQALGQGPQFIFQYYREEENGRGNFPPRFSGLQFPNYSSELNVNALELDDSALYLCASSPRDRGIHSPLHFGNGTRLTVT.